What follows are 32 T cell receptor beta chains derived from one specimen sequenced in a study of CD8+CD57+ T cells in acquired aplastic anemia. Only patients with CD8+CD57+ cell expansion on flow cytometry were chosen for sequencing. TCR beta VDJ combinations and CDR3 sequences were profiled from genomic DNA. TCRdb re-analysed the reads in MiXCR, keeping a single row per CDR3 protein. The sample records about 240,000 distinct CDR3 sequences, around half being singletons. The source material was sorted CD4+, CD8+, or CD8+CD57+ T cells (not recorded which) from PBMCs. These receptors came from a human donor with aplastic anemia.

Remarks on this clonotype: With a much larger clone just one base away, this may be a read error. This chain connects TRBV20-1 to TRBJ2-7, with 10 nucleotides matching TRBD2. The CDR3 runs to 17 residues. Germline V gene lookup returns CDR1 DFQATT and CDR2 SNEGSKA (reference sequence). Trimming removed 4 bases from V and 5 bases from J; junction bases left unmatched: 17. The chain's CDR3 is CSATSTPVTSGVHEQYF. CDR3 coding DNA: TGCAGTGCTACATCAACCCCCGTAACTAGCGGGGTTCACGAGCAGTACTTC.

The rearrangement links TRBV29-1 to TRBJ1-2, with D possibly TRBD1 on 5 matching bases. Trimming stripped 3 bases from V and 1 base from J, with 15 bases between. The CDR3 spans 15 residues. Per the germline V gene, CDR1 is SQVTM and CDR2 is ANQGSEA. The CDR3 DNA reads TGCAGCGTTGATGTCCCCAGGGCCTATAACTATGGCTACACCTTC. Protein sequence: CSVDVPRAYNYGYTF. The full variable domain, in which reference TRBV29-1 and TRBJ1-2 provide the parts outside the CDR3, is SAVISQKPSRDICQRGTSLTIQCQVDSQVTMMFWYRQQPGQSLTLIATANQGSEATYESGFVIDKFPISRPNLTFSTLTVSNMSPEDSSIYLCSVDVPRAYNYGYTFGSGTRLTVV.

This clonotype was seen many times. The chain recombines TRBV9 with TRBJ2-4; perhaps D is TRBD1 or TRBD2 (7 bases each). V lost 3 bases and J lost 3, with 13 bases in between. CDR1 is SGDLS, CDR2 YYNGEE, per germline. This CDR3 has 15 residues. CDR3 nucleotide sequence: TGTGCCAGCAGCGGGGAGGGGGCAGACAAAAACATTCAGTACTTC. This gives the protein CASSGEGADKNIQYF.

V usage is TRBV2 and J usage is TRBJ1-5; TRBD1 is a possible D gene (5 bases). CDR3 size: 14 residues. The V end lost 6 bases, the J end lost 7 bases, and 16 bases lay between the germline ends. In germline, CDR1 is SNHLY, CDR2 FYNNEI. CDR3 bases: TGTGCCAGCAGCTTGGGAGGGGCCGGGCAGCCCCAGCATTTT. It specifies CASSLGGAGQPQHF.

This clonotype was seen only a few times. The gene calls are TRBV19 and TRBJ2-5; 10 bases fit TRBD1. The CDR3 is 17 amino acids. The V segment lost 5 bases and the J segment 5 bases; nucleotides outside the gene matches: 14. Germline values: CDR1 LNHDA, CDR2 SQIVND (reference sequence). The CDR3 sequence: CASSLHLPGQGMETQYF. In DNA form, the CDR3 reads TGTGCCAGTAGTCTCCACCTCCCGGGACAGGGGATGGAGACCCAGTACTTC.

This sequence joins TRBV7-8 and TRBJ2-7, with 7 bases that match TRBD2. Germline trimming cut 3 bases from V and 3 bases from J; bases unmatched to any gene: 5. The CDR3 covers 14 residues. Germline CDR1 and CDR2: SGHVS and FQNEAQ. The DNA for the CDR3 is TGTGCCAGCAGCTTGGGGGGGGAAGGCTACGAGCAGTACTTC. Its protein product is CASSLGGEGYEQYF.

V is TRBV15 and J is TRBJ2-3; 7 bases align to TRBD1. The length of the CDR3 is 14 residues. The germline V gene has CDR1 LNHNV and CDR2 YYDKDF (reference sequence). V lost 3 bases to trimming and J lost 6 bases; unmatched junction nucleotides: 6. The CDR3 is CATSSRQGSDTQYF. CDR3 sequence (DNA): TGTGCCACCAGCAGCCGACAGGGTTCCGATACGCAGTATTTT.

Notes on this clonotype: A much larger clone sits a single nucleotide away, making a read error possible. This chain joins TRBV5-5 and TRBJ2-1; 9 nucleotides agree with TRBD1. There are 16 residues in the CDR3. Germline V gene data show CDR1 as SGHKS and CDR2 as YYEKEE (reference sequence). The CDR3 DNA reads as TGTGTCAGCAGCTGGGGGACAGGGAGCTCCTACAATGAGCAGTTCTTC. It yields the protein CVSSWGTGSSYNEQFF.

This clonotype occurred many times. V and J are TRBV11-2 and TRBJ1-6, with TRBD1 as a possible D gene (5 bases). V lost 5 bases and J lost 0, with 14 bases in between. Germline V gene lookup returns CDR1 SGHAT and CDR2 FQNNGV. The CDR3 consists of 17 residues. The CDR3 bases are TGTGCCAGCAGCCTCCGGGACGGGAGCTCCTATAATTCACCCCTCCACTTT. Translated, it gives CASSLRDGSSYNSPLHF.

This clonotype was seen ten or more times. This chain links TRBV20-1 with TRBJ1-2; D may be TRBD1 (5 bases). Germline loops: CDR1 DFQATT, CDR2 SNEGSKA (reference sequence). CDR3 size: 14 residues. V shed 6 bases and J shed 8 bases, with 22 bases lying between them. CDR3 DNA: TGCAGTGCGCCGGAACCGGGGCAATCATGGGGCTACACCTTC. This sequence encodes CSAPEPGQSWGYTF.

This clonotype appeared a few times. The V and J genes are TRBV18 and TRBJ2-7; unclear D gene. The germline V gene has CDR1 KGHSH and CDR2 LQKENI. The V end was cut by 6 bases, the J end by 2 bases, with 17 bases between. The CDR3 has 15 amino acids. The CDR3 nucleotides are TGTGCCAGCTCTAAACCCCCGGGCGCGCCCTACGAGCAGTACTTC. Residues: CASSKPPGAPYEQYF. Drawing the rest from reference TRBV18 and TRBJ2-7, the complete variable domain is NAGVMQNPRHLVRRRGQEARLRCSPMKGHSHVYWYRQLPEEGLKFMVYLQKENIIDESGMPKERFSAEFPKEGPSILRIQQVVRGDSAAYFCASSKPPGAPYEQYFGPGTRLTVT.

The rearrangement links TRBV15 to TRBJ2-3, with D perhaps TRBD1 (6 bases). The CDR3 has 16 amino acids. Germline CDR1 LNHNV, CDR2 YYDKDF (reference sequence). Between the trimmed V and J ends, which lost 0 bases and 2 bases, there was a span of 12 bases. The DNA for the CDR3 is TGTGCCACCAGCAGAGATTGGGGGCGGGTCACAGATACGCAGTATTTT. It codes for CATSRDWGRVTDTQYF. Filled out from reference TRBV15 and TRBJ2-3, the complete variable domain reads DAMVIQNPRYQVTQFGKPVTLSCSQTLNHNVMYWYQQKSSQAPKLLFHYYDKDFNNEADTPDNFQSRRPNTSFCFLDIRSPGLGDTAMYLCATSRDWGRVTDTQYFGPGTRLTVL.

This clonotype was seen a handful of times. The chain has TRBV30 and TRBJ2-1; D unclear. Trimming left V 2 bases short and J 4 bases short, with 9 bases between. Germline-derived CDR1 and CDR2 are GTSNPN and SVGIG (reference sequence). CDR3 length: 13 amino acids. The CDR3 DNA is TGTGCCTGGAGTCCAGCGCCATACAATGAGCAGTTCTTC. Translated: CAWSPAPYNEQFF.

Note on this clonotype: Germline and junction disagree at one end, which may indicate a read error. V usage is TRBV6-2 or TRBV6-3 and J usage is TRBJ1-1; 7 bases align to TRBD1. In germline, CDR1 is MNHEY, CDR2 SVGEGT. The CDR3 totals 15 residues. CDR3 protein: CAGSNLTGKNTEAFF. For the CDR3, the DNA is TGTGCCGGCAGCAACTTGACAGGGAAGAACACTGAAGCTTTCTTT.

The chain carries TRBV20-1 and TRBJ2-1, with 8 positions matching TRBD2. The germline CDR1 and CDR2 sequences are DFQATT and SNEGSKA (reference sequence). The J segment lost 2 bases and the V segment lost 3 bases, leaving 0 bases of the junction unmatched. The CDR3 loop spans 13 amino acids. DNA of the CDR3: TGCAGTGCTAGCGGGGGGGCCTACAATGAGCAGTTCTTC. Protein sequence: CSASGGAYNEQFF.

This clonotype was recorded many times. CDR3 DNA: TGTGCCACCAAGGTTAGACAGGCCGACACCGGGGAGCTGTTTTTT. Its translation: CATKVRQADTGELFF. The gene calls are TRBV6-2 or TRBV6-3 and TRBJ2-2, with a possible D match to TRBD1 (6 bases). The CDR3 is 15 amino acids. Germline lookup yields CDR1 MNHEY and CDR2 SVGEGT. V was clipped by 10 bases and J by 3 bases, with 18 bases between them.

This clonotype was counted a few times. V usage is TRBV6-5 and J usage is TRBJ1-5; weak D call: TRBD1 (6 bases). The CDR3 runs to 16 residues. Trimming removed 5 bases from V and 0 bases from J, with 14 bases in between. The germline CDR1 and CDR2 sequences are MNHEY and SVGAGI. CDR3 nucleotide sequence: TGTGCCAGCAGTCCCGGGACACCGTATAGCAATCAGCCCCAGCATTTT. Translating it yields CASSPGTPYSNQPQHF.

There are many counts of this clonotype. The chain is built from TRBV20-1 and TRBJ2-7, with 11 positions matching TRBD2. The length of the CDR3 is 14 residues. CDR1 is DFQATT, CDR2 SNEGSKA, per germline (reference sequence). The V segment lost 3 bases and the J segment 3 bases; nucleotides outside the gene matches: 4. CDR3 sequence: CSARSLAGVYEQYF. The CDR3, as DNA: TGCAGTGCTAGGTCACTAGCGGGAGTCTACGAGCAGTACTTC.

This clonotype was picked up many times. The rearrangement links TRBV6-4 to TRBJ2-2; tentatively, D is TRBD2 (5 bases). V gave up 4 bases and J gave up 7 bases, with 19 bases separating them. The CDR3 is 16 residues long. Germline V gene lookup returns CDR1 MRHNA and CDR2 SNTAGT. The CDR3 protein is CASSAQSELGGGELFF. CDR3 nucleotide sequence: TGTGCCAGCAGTGCCCAGAGTGAACTTGGAGGCGGGGAGCTGTTTTTT.

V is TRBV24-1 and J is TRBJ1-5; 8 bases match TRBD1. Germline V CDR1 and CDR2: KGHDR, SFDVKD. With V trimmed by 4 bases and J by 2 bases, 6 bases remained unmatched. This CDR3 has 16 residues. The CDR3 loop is CATSDPTGAGNQPQHF. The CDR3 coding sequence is TGTGCCACCAGTGACCCGACAGGGGCCGGCAATCAGCCCCAGCATTTT.

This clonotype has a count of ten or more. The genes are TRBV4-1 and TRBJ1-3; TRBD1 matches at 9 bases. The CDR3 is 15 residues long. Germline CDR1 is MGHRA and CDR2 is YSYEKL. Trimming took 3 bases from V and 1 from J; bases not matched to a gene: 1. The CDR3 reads CASSHGQGSGNTIYF. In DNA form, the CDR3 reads TGCGCCAGCAGCCACGGACAGGGGTCTGGAAACACCATATATTTT.

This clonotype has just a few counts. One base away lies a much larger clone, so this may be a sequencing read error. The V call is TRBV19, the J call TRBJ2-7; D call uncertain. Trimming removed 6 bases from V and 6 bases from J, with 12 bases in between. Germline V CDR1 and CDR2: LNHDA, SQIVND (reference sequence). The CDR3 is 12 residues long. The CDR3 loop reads CASSSESTEQYF. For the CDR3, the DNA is TGTGCCAGTAGCTCAGAGTCTACCGAGCAGTACTTC.

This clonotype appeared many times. In DNA, the CDR3 is TGTGCCAGCACATCCATGGGACGAGGTCAGCCCCAGCATTTT. It is translated as CASTSMGRGQPQHF. The V call is TRBV12-3 or TRBV12-4, the J call TRBJ1-5, with D possibly TRBD1 on 5 matching bases. The V gene lost 7 bases and the J gene lost 6 bases, with 16 bases spanning the gap. The CDR3 is 14 residues long.

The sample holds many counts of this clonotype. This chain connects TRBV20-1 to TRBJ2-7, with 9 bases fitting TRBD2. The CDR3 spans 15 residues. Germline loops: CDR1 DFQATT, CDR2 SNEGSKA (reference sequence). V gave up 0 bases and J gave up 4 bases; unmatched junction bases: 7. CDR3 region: CSARDLRGREYEQYF. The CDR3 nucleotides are TGCAGTGCTAGAGATCTGCGCGGGAGGGAATACGAGCAGTACTTC.

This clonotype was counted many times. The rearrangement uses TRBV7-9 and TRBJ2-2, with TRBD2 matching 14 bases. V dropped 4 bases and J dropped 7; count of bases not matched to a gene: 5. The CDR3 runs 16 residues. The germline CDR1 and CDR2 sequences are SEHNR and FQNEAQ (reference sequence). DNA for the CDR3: TGTGCCAGCAGCTCCCGGACTAGCGGGAGGTTCGGGGAGCTGTTTTTT. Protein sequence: CASSSRTSGRFGELFF. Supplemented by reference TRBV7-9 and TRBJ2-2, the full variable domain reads DTGVSQNPRHKITKRGQNVTFRCDPISEHNRLYWYRQTLGQGPEFLTYFQNEAQLEKSRLLSDRFSAERPKGSFSTLEIQRTEQGDSAMYLCASSSRTSGRFGELFFGEGSRLTVL.

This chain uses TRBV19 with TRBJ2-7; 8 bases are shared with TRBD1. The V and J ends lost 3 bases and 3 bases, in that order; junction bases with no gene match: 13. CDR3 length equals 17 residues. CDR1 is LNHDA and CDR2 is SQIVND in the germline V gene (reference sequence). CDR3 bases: TGTGCCAGTAGTATGATTGGGACAGGATCCACCTTCTACGAGCAGTACTTC. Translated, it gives CASSMIGTGSTFYEQYF.

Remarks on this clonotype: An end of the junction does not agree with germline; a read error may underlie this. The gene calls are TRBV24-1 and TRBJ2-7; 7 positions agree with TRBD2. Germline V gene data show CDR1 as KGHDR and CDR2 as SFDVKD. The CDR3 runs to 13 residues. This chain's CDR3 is CATSGITAYEQYF. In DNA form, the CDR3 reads TGCGCCACCAGCGGGATCACGGCCTACGAGCAGTACTTC.

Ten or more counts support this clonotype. In DNA form, the CDR3 reads TGTGCCAGCAGGGGGGACGGACGGAACACTGAAGCTTTCTTT. It yields the protein CASRGDGRNTEAFF. The chain joins TRBV2 to TRBJ1-1; D possibly corresponds to TRBD1 (5 bases). The CDR3 extends over 14 amino acids. V lost 6 bases and J lost 1, with 12 bases in between. Germline-derived CDR1 and CDR2 are SNHLY and FYNNEI.

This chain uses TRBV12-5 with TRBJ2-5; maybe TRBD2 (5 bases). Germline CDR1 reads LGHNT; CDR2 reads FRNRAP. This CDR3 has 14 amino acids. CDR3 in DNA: TGTGCCAGCAGTTTTAGAGGGCAACTAGAGACCCAGTACTTC. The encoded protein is CASSFRGQLETQYF.

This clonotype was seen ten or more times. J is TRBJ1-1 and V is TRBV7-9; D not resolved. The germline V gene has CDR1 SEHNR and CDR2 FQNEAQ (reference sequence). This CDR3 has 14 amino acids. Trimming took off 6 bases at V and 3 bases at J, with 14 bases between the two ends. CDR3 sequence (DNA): TGTGCCAGCAGTCAAACCGATAGAGACACTGAAGCTTTCTTT. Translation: CASSQTDRDTEAFF.

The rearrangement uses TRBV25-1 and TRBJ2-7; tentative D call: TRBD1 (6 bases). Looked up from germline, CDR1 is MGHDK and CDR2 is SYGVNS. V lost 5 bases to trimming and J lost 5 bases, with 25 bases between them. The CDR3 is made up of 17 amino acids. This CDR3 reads CASSPTPGTRVGDEQYF. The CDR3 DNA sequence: TGTGCCAGCAGTCCCACCCCCGGGACACGGGTGGGGGACGAGCAGTACTTC.

The CDR3 sequence: CATTPLSGGTGANVLTF. The DNA of the CDR3 is TGTGCCACCACACCTCTTTCAGGGGGGACCGGGGCCAACGTCCTGACTTTC. The chain is built from TRBV15 and TRBJ2-6, with D tentatively TRBD1 (7 bases). The CDR3 extends over 17 amino acids. Germline V gives CDR1 LNHNV, CDR2 YYDKDF (reference sequence). Trimming left V 7 bases short and J 4 bases short, with 20 bases between.